Following are 28 T cell receptor beta chains from one sample sequenced in a study of hypomethylating agent response in myelodysplastic syndrome. Assay: immunoSEQ multiplex PCR; the TCRdb copy retains only in-frame clones and omits some. The sample has 6,600 or so clones, more than 85% seen once. The sample was bone marrow, taken before or after starting hypomethylating agent treatment for myelodysplastic syndrome (not recorded which). The receptors come from a human donor with myelodysplastic syndrome.

J is TRBJ2-1 and V is TRBV4-1; D might be TRBD1 (6 bases). This CDR3 has 16 amino acids. Germline-derived CDR1 and CDR2 are MGHRA and YSYEKL. Trimming left V 3 bases short and J 6 bases short, with 18 bases between. CDR3 DNA sequence: TGCGCCAGCAGCCACCCCAGGGGTCAGACGGTCAATGAGCAGTTCTTC. Encoded protein: CASSHPRGQTVNEQFF.

The CDR3 nucleotides read TGTGCCAGCAGTCCCGACGGTGGACAGATGAACACTGAAGCTTTCTTT. It is translated as CASSPDGGQMNTEAFF. The chain joins TRBV6-4 to TRBJ1-1, with D possibly TRBD1 on 6 matching bases. The CDR3 has 16 residues. CDR1 and CDR2 from the germline V gene are MRHNA and SNTAGT. Trimming shortened V by 5 bases and J by 0 bases, and 16 bases separated the two germline ends.

The V gene is TRBV27, the J gene TRBJ1-1; maybe TRBD1 (5 bases). Germline V gives CDR1 MNHEY, CDR2 SMNVEV (reference sequence). The V end was cut by 2 bases, the J end by 1 base, with 11 bases between. The CDR3 spans 15 residues. CDR3 region: CASSLLPGRNTEAFF. CDR3 sequence (DNA): TGTGCCAGCAGTTTACTTCCGGGGCGGAACACTGAAGCTTTCTTT.

The chain recombines TRBV5-1 with TRBJ2-5, with D perhaps TRBD1 (5 bases). Per germline, CDR1 SGHRS and CDR2 YFSETQ. The CDR3 totals 13 residues. V shed 4 bases and J shed 3 bases, with 10 bases lying between them. This CDR3 reads CASSPSGKETQYF. In nucleotides, the CDR3 is TGCGCCAGCAGCCCCTCAGGGAAAGAGACCCAGTACTTC.

This chain links TRBV28 with TRBJ1-5, with TRBD1 matching 11 bases. The ends lost 6 bases at V and 9 bases at J; junction bases unmatched: 10. The CDR3 length is 15 residues. From germline, CDR1 is MDHEN and CDR2 SYDVKM. This chain's CDR3 is CASSDGTGGQWPQHF. The CDR3 DNA is TGTGCCAGCAGCGACGGGACAGGGGGTCAGTGGCCCCAGCATTTT.

This clone was observed a single time. The chain uses TRBV5-6 and TRBJ2-5, with 9 bases aligning to TRBD1. Trimming cost V 3 bases and J 4 bases; bases outside gene matches: 4. This CDR3 has 14 amino acids. Germline V CDR1 and CDR2: SGHDT, YYEEEE. CDR3 residues: CASSSTGGGETQYF. The DNA for the CDR3 is TGTGCCAGCAGCTCGACAGGGGGTGGAGAGACCCAGTACTTC.

This chain connects TRBV19 to TRBJ2-1; D possibly corresponds to TRBD2 (6 bases). Germline values: CDR1 LNHDA, CDR2 SQIVND (reference sequence). Trimming cost V 6 bases and J 0 bases, with 9 bases left between them. The CDR3 contains 14 residues. In nucleotides, the CDR3 is TGTGCCAGTAGGCCCGGGGGCTCCTACAATGAGCAGTTCTTC. Protein product: CASRPGGSYNEQFF.

The genes are TRBV6-5 and TRBJ2-7; D is perhaps TRBD1 (5 bases). The germline V and J ends were trimmed by 0 bases and 5 bases, with 8 bases remaining between them. CDR3 length equals 13 residues. In germline, CDR1 is MNHEY, CDR2 SVGAGI. The CDR3 is CASSYSPGNEQYF. For the CDR3, the DNA is TGTGCCAGCAGTTACTCGCCAGGGAACGAGCAGTACTTC.

The V gene is TRBV4-3, the J gene TRBJ2-5, with 9 bases aligning to TRBD1. The J call is in doubt because the DNA end fits TRBJ2-7 better. This CDR3 has 14 amino acids. Germline assignment: CDR1 LGHNA and CDR2 YSLEER. The CDR3 sequence is CASSYGTGSYEQYF. As DNA, the CDR3 is TGCGCCAGCAGCTATGGGACAGGGTCCTACGAGCAGTACTTC.

The chain employs TRBV10-3 and TRBJ2-2; the D is unclear. CDR1 is ENHRY, CDR2 SYGVKD, per germline. The CDR3 totals 13 residues. The germline V and J ends were trimmed by 2 bases and 2 bases, with 3 bases remaining between them. The CDR3 reads CAISERNTGELFF. CDR3 in DNA: TGTGCCATCAGTGAGAGAAACACCGGGGAGCTGTTTTTT.

V gene TRBV30 combines with J gene TRBJ1-1, with TRBD1 as a possible D gene (5 bases). Germline lookup yields CDR1 GTSNPN and CDR2 SVGIG (reference sequence). Trimming removed 4 bases from V and 3 bases from J, with 15 bases in between. This CDR3 region has 14 residues. For the CDR3, the DNA is TGTGCCTGGAAATTGGGGGGGGAGTACACTGAAGCTTTCTTT. Encoded protein: CAWKLGGEYTEAFF.

The V gene is TRBV5-1, the J gene TRBJ2-7, with D hard to call. The CDR3 contains 9 residues. CDR1 SGHRS and CDR2 YFSETQ come from the germline V gene. V was pared by 7 bases and J by 5 bases, with 4 bases between. As DNA, the CDR3 is TGCGCCAGCGTCCACGAGCAGTACGTC. Residues: CASVHEQYV.

The chain carries TRBV1 and TRBJ2-7; TRBD2 is taken as the D call from the table, unchecked against the DNA. TRBV1 is a pseudogene. The CDR3 loop spans 11 amino acids. The CDR3 DNA is TGCACCAGCAGCCCACCGGGGGAGCAGTACTTC. It encodes CTSSPPGEQYF.

This sequence joins TRBV21-1 and TRBJ2-3; the table calls TRBD2, which could not be checked here. TRBV21-1 is classified as a pseudogene. The CDR3 extends over 19 amino acids. CDR3 nucleotide sequence: TGTGCCAGCAGCAAGGAGACTAGCGGGGGATGGGGTAGCACAGATACGCAGTATTTT. This gives the protein CASSKETSGGWGSTDTQYF.

This chain links TRBV6-1 with TRBJ1-6; D call uncertain. The V gene's germline CDR1 is MNHNS and CDR2 SASEGT. The CDR3 contains 15 residues. V was trimmed by 4 bases and J by 16 bases, leaving 23 bases between them. The CDR3 coding sequence is TGTGCCAGCAGTGTTATCTCTACGGGCCTGCTTTTACTCCACTTT. Translating gives CASSVISTGLLLLHF.

CDR3: CAWSMGGGTDTQYF. As DNA, the CDR3 is TGTGCCTGGAGTATGGGCGGGGGCACAGATACGCAGTATTTT. The chain couples TRBV30 to TRBJ2-3; possible D gene TRBD2, 6 bases. The V end was cut by 2 bases, the J end by 1 base, with 10 bases between. The germline CDR1 and CDR2 sequences are GTSNPN and SVGIG (reference sequence). This CDR3 contains 14 residues.

The CDR3 sequence is CASSQGFGGRAGELFF. In DNA, the CDR3 is TGCGCCAGCAGCCAAGGATTCGGGGGTAGAGCCGGGGAGCTGTTTTTT. This chain connects TRBV4-3 to TRBJ2-2; D might be TRBD2 (6 bases). The V gene lost 1 base and the J gene lost 6 bases, with 15 bases spanning the gap. The CDR3 consists of 16 residues. The germline gives CDR1 LGHNA, CDR2 YSLEER.

The chain has TRBV28 and TRBJ1-6; possible D gene TRBD1, 6 bases. The germline CDR1 and CDR2 sequences are MDHEN and SYDVKM. The V and J ends lost 8 bases and 10 bases respectively, with 18 bases between them. This CDR3 contains 14 residues. The CDR3 DNA follows: TGTGCCAGCTTCGGGTCGGGGACAAACTCACCCCTCCACTTT. This encodes CASFGSGTNSPLHF.

The chain employs TRBV28 and TRBJ1-2; the D gene is possibly TRBD1 (6 bases). The CDR3 is 15 residues long. The V gene's germline CDR1 is MDHEN and CDR2 SYDVKM. V lost 6 bases and J lost 3, with 17 bases in between. CDR3 in DNA: TGTGCCAGCAGGACGGCGGGGGGCGCGGACTATGGCTACACCTTC. Its protein is CASRTAGGADYGYTF.

This chain uses TRBV5-6 with TRBJ2-1; the D call may be TRBD1 or TRBD2 (6 bases each). The V and J ends lost 3 bases and 5 bases respectively, with 18 bases between them. The germline CDR1 and CDR2 sequences are SGHDT and YYEEEE. The CDR3 is 16 amino acids. The CDR3 nucleotides are TGTGCCAGCAGCTCGACGTTGGGGGGCCCGGACAATGAGCAGTTCTTC. It is translated as CASSSTLGGPDNEQFF.

V usage is TRBV19 and J usage is TRBJ1-1; TRBD1 might be the D (5 bases). The CDR3 sequence is 13 residues long. V gave up 6 bases and J gave up 0 bases, with 8 bases separating them. From germline, CDR1 is LNHDA and CDR2 SQIVND (reference sequence). CDR3 loop: CASSPGMNTEAFF. CDR3 in DNA: TGTGCCAGTAGCCCAGGGATGAACACTGAAGCTTTCTTT.

CDR3 protein: CASSRLGASPLHF. The CDR3 nucleotides read TGTGCCAGTAGTCGCCTGGGTGCGTCACCCCTCCACTTT. This chain joins TRBV19 and TRBJ1-6; no clear D gene. CDR3 length: 13 amino acids. Deletions cut 5 bases from V and 10 bases from J, with 12 bases between. From germline, CDR1 is LNHDA and CDR2 SQIVND (reference sequence).

This rearrangement joins TRBV7-6 to TRBJ2-5; D perhaps matches TRBD2 (7 bases). Germline values: CDR1 SGHVS, CDR2 FNYEAQ. Trimming took 0 bases from V and 4 from J, leaving 12 bases between them. The CDR3 contains 15 residues. The CDR3 region has the DNA TGTGCCAGCAGCTTAGCGGGGGGGCCACGAGAGACCCAGTACTTC. Translating gives CASSLAGGPRETQYF.

The chain combines TRBV30 with TRBJ1-6, with D possibly matching TRBD1 (6 bases). The germline CDR1 and CDR2 sequences are GTSNPN and SVGIG (reference sequence). Trimming removed 2 bases at V and 10 bases at J, with 12 bases between. The CDR3 extends over 13 amino acids. Here the CDR3 reads CAWSRQEGSPLHF. The DNA of the CDR3 is TGTGCCTGGAGTCGACAGGAGGGGTCACCCCTCCACTTT.

This clone was seen a single time. The chain carries TRBV9 and TRBJ1-2; tentative D call: TRBD1 (6 bases). V lost 0 bases and J lost 3, with 12 bases in between. Germline V gene sequence: CDR1 SGDLS, CDR2 YYNGEE. This CDR3 has 15 residues. The CDR3 is CASSVATGFDYGYTF. As DNA, the CDR3 is TGTGCCAGCAGCGTAGCTACAGGGTTCGACTATGGCTACACCTTC.

This clone was detected a few times. The chain combines TRBV5-4 with TRBJ1-2; D is possibly TRBD1 (6 bases). Germline loops: CDR1 SGHNT, CDR2 YYREEE (reference sequence). The CDR3 runs 14 residues. V gave up 2 bases and J gave up 2 bases, with 10 bases separating them. The DNA of the CDR3 is TGTGCCAGCAGCTTCACGGGACACAACTATGGCTACACCTTC. It codes for CASSFTGHNYGYTF.

V usage is TRBV19 and J usage is TRBJ1-3; possible D gene TRBD1, 6 bases. With 3 bases removed from V and 0 bases from J, the gap between germline ends came to 9 bases. CDR3 length: 15 amino acids. Germline V CDR1 and CDR2: LNHDA, SQIVND (reference sequence). The CDR3 loop is CASSMQGSSGNTIYF. CDR3 nucleotide sequence: TGTGCCAGTAGTATGCAGGGGAGCTCTGGAAACACCATATATTTT. Using reference TRBV19 and TRBJ1-3 for the parts outside the CDR3, the full variable domain is DGGITQSPKYLFRKEGQNVTLSCEQNLNHDAMYWYRQDPGQGLRLIYYSQIVNDFQKGDIAEGYSVSREKKESFPLTVTSAQKNPTAFYLCASSMQGSSGNTIYFGEGSWLTVV.

The chain couples TRBV4-1 to TRBJ2-1; 7 nucleotides align to TRBD2. The CDR3 totals 16 residues. V was clipped by 2 bases and J by 5 bases; unmatched bases: 9. CDR1 is MGHRA and CDR2 is YSYEKL in the germline V gene. The CDR3 DNA reads TGCGCCAGCAGCCAATTTAGAAGCGGGAAGGACAATGAGCAGTTCTTC. Translated: CASSQFRSGKDNEQFF.